In its sample, the clone carrying this T cell receptor beta chain was seen once. The antigen remains unidentified. This table comes from immunoSEQ multiplex PCR, and its TCRdb copy is limited to in-frame clones, with some not included. Of more than 12,000 clones in the sample, roughly 70% are singletons; the top ten hold 2.9%. Time point indicated: after neoadjuvant nivolumab, at surgical resection. Blood cells were analyzed directly, without culture or expansion. This entry is derived from a study of neoadjuvant anti-PD-1 for oral cavity cancer. Study context: Nivolumab at 3 mg/kg was mostly given biweekly, three to four doses, pre-surgery. Around day 43, patients without progression received a fourth nivolumab dose before surgery.

The CDR3 extends over 17 amino acids. The V segment lost 2 bases and the J segment 6 bases; nucleotides outside the gene matches: 10. CDR1 is LNHNV, CDR2 YYDKDF, per germline (reference sequence). Study-wide points: Higher pretreatment Treg/Th17 ratios tracked higher pretreatment blood clonality.

The specimen was PBMCs, collected after nivolumab (anti-PD-1) treatment. V gene TRBV15 combines with J gene TRBJ2-1, with 10 bases identical to TRBD1. This clonotype was obtained from a person aged 35 to 85 with oral cavity squamous cell carcinoma. CDR3 region: CATSRRNTGTGVNEQFF. CDR3 in DNA: TGTGCCACCAGCAGACGTAACACCGGGACAGGGGTCAATGAGCAGTTCTTC.